This TCR beta chain was captured by sequencing in a study of T cell responses to AZD1222 COVID-19 vaccine. Broader study findings: Increased Spike-specific TCR breadth and depth were observed after two AZD1222 doses. Baseline serostatus was positive in only six or seven AZD1222 recipients.

CDR1 is SNHLY, CDR2 FYNNEI, per germline. Trimming left V 6 bases short and J 0 bases short, with 8 bases between. The CDR3 is made up of 13 amino acids. The method was immunoSEQ multiplex PCR; TCRdb's version includes in-frame clones alone and lacks a portion of them. Of 130,000 to 150,000 clones in the sample, just over 90% were seen once. This clone is a singleton in its sample. Its target is unknown. This clonotype was obtained from an adult in good health. The chain recombines TRBV2 with TRBJ1-1; TRBD1 might be the D (6 bases). The sample was peripheral blood, taken on day 0 of MenACWY control vaccination. The chain's CDR3 is CASRRDMNTEAFF. CDR3 sequence (DNA): TGTGCCAGCAGAAGGGACATGAACACTGAAGCTTTCTTT.